Listed here is a single TCR beta chain. In its sample, this clonotype was seen many times. Its target antigen remains unknown. Base qualities are not recorded, but no much larger clone differs from it by a single base. This sample is drawn from a study of blood T cells in healthy people across ages (dated by TCRdb to between 2014 and 2017). Regarding the complete study: In model experiments, roughly one uniquely barcoded TCR beta cDNA molecule per two T cells was captured by template switching. Using deep sequencing normalized with unique cDNA molecular identifiers, the study measured how TCR beta repertoire diversity changes with age. The donors were split into four age groups: young (average around 15 years), middle-aged (over 35), aged (roughly 68) and long-lived (approximately 80). To avoid experimental bias, donors of different ages were spread randomly across the sequencing lanes. Two additional independent replicas of 1 million unique cDNA reads from the same blood draw were analyzed for two donors (one aged 18 to 30 and one aged 80 or older).

Systemically healthy Caucasian individuals from Russia, around 38 in total and aged about 6 to 90 years, were included as donors. Around 10 milliliters of peripheral blood were drawn from each donor into EDTA-treated Vacutainer tubes. PBMCs were isolated by Ficoll-Paque density-gradient centrifugation, with at least 6 million obtained per sample. Trizol reagent was used to extract total RNA from the PBMCs, yielding at least 6 micrograms per sample. Naive CD45RAhigh/CD27high T cell percentages were measured by flow cytometry on a PBMC aliquot from every donor. Libraries were constructed by 5' RACE. The instrument given in TCRdb is Illumina HiSeq 2500. The second PCR ran for roughly 7 to 11 cycles and used a J-beta primer mix along with a sample-barcoded 5' primer. A unique molecular identifier was introduced onto each TCR beta cDNA molecule by a template-switch 5' adaptor carrying 12 random nucleotides. At least 2.5 million CDR3-containing paired-end reads were obtained from each sample. First-strand cDNA was synthesized from all RNA with the Mint cDNA synthesis kit, primed by a TRBC-specific oligonucleotide. After uracil-DNA glycosylase treatment, a first 18-cycle PCR used universal primers M1SS and BC2_uni_R on all cDNA. The paper's data handling went like this. For normalization, 1 million high-quality reads were randomly selected from each sample, with every read carrying a distinct molecular identifier. Instead of being binned into consensus sequences, reads that shared molecular identifiers were thrown out. MiTCR, set to a Q25 quality threshold and the strictest error-elimination algorithm, was used for CDR3 identification, clonotype clustering and error correction. A nonparametric unseen species model using Euler transformation provided a lower-bound estimate of total TCR beta diversity. TCRdb trimmed the raw reads at Q25, called clones with MiXCR and kept productive beta chains. Entries that share a CDR3 protein sequence are merged under the most common genes and DNA. These V and J calls rely on TCRdb rather than the paper's analysis. This sample has around 900,000 distinct CDR3 sequences in its table, and less than 35% of those were observed once. The leading ten clones occupy around a sixth of the sample.

Via the germline V gene, CDR1 is SGHTA and CDR2 FQGNSA. Ends trimmed: V by 5 bases, J by 12 bases; bases unmatched to a gene: 10. Counted from cysteine to phenylalanine, this CDR3 has 13 amino acids. The only DNA kept is the CDR3, 39 bases in frame from the first base. Broad study findings and their caveats: Compared with the aged group, more naive CD4+ T cells, fewer expanded clones and increased TCR diversity were shown by the long-lived group, suggesting age selection. Conclusive comparison of naive and antigen-experienced compartments was prevented by the profiling of bulk unsorted PBMCs. Estimates of total diversity from one million sequenced T cells were regarded as lower bounds and underestimates. The CMV infection status of donors was not known, potentially confounding age-related changes in expanded clonotypes. Observed TCR beta diversity per million T cells fell roughly linearly with age, and a significant reduction was already apparent by age around 44. A strong correlation was found between observed TCR beta diversity and the percentage of naive T cells measured by flow cytometry.

This chain is built from TRBV7-2 and TRBJ2-1; 7 nucleotides in the junction match TRBD2. This clonotype originated in an elderly woman in good health. The sample taken for sequencing was blood. This receptor carries the CDR3 CASSQGGGKRQFF. The DNA reads as follows: TGTGCCAGCAGCCAGGGCGGGGGTAAAAGGCAGTTCTTC.